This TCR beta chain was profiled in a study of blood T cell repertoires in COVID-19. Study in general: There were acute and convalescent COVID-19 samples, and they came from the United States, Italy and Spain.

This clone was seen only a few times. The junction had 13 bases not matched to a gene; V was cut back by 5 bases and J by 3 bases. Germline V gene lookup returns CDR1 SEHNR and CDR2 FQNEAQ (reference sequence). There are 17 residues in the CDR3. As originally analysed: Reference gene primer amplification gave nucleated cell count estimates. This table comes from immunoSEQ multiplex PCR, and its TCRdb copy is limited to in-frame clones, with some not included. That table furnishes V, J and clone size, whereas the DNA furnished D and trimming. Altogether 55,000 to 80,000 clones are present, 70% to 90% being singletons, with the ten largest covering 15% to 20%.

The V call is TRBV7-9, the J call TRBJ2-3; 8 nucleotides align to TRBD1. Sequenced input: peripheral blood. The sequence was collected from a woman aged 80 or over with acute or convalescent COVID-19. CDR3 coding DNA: TGTGCCAGCAGCGACGTATCCAGGGGGCGCAGGACAGATACGCAGTATTTT. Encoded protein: CASSDVSRGRRTDTQYF.